One sample yielded the 19 T cell receptor beta chains listed below, sequenced in a study of blood T cell repertoires in COVID-19. The data were produced by immunoSEQ multiplex PCR, yet TCRdb's version contains in-frame clones alone and is incomplete. The table records roughly 150,000 clones, around 82% of them present only once. The sample consisted of peripheral blood. These receptors all come from a man between 65 and 85 years old with active or convalescent COVID-19.

This chain uses TRBV18 with TRBJ1-1; 7 bases line up with TRBD1. The CDR3 covers 15 residues. J was trimmed by 3 bases and V by 6 bases; bases with no gene match: 10. In germline, CDR1 is KGHSH, CDR2 LQKENI. CDR3 bases: TGTGCCAGCTCCCCGGGAAGGCAGGGGGACACTGAAGCTTTCTTT. Translating gives CASSPGRQGDTEAFF.

The chain couples TRBV5-6 to TRBJ2-3; no definite D call. The CDR3 consists of 12 residues. From germline, CDR1 is SGHDT and CDR2 YYEEEE. V was cut by 2 bases and J by 5 bases, with 6 bases left in between. The CDR3 DNA follows: TGTGCCAGCAGCTTATTGCGAGATACGCAGTATTTT. Its translation: CASSLLRDTQYF.

This clone was counted only a few times. V usage is TRBV7-9 and J usage is TRBJ2-3; tentative D call: TRBD2 (7 bases). Germline CDR1 reads SEHNR; CDR2 reads FQNEAQ (reference sequence). This CDR3 has 16 residues. V gave up 5 bases and J gave up 2 bases, with 17 bases separating them. The CDR3 sequence is CASSPSGGAITDTQYF. The CDR3 DNA reads as TGTGCCAGCAGCCCCTCTGGGGGGGCCATCACAGATACGCAGTATTTT.

In this sample, this clone turned up once. The CDR3 loop reads CASSPRGASGTQETQYF. The CDR3 nucleotides read TGTGCCAGCTCACCACGAGGGGCTAGCGGAACACAAGAGACCCAGTACTTC. The chain joins TRBV18 to TRBJ2-5; 7 positions agree with TRBD2. This CDR3 has 17 amino acids. J gave up 2 bases and V 1 base, and 10 bases lay outside the gene matches. The germline V gene encodes CDR1 KGHSH and CDR2 LQKENI.

This clone has only a few counts. J is TRBJ1-4 and V is TRBV10-3, with D possibly matching TRBD1 (5 bases). The CDR3 consists of 13 residues. V was cut by 9 bases and J by 2 bases, with 10 bases left in between. Germline V gives CDR1 ENHRY, CDR2 SYGVKD. The CDR3 here is CAIRRQTNEKLFF. The CDR3 nucleotides are TGTGCCATACGGAGACAGACTAATGAAAAACTGTTTTTT.

The chain employs TRBV29-1 and TRBJ2-7; TRBD1 might be the D (6 bases). With 4 bases removed from V and 0 bases from J, the gap between germline ends came to 10 bases. This CDR3 is built from 13 residues. The germline gives CDR1 SQVTM, CDR2 ANQGSEA. CDR3 sequence: CSVVVRGSYEQYF. CDR3 nucleotide sequence: TGCAGCGTTGTTGTCAGGGGCTCCTACGAGCAGTACTTC.

V gene TRBV19 combines with J gene TRBJ1-5; D may be TRBD1 (5 bases). Germline CDR1 reads LNHDA; CDR2 reads SQIVND (reference sequence). This CDR3 region has 12 residues. Trimming took off 7 bases at V and 6 bases at J, with 10 bases between the two ends. The CDR3 loop is CASNPGGQPQHF. CDR3 in DNA: TGTGCCAGTAACCCGGGGGGTCAGCCCCAGCATTTT.

This clone was detected a few times. V and J are TRBV7-6 and TRBJ1-6, with a weak D call TRBD1 (5 bases). V lost 4 bases to trimming and J lost 4 bases, with 11 bases between them. Looked up from germline, CDR1 is SGHVS and CDR2 is FNYEAQ. This CDR3 region has 15 residues. The CDR3 reads CASSSRDEYNSPLHF. The CDR3 nucleotides read TGTGCCAGCAGCTCGCGGGACGAATATAATTCACCCCTCCACTTT.

The CDR3 DNA reads as TGTGCCAGCTCACCCTCAGGGGGACTTTCCTACGAGCAGTACTTC. Residues: CASSPSGGLSYEQYF. The chain links TRBV18 to TRBJ2-7, with a tentative D call TRBD1 (7 bases). Trimming cost V 3 bases and J 1 base, with 13 bases left between them. The CDR3 runs 15 residues. Germline loops: CDR1 KGHSH, CDR2 LQKENI. The full variable domain, in which reference TRBV18 and TRBJ2-7 provide the parts outside the CDR3, is NAGVMQNPRHLVRRRGQEARLRCSPMKGHSHVYWYRQLPEEGLKFMVYLQKENIIDESGMPKERFSAEFPKEGPSILRIQQVVRGDSAAYFCASSPSGGLSYEQYFGPGTRLTVT.

The chain links TRBV5-1 to TRBJ1-6, with D maybe TRBD1 (5 bases). V was shortened by 1 base and J by 5 bases, with 10 bases between the two germline ends. This CDR3 spans 15 amino acids. Germline CDR1 reads SGHRS; CDR2 reads YFSETQ. The CDR3 DNA reads as TGCGCCAGCAGCTTGTTTGGAGGGGATAATTCACCCCTCCACTTT. Translation gives CASSLFGGDNSPLHF.

The J gene is TRBJ1-1, the V gene TRBV6-5, with TRBD1 identical over 7 bases. Germline CDR1 reads MNHEY; CDR2 reads SVGAGI. Trimming removed 10 bases from V and 1 base from J; junction bases left unmatched: 12. This CDR3 spans 15 amino acids. CDR3 sequence (DNA): TGTGCCACCGAAGTGGGGGGACAGCAGAACACTGAAGCTTTCTTT. It codes for CATEVGGQQNTEAFF.

This chain connects TRBV6-6 to TRBJ1-4; the D is unclear. The V and J ends lost 4 bases and 2 bases respectively, with 8 bases between them. The CDR3 extends over 14 amino acids. CDR1 and CDR2 from the germline V gene are MNHNY and SVGAGI (reference sequence). The CDR3 sequence: CASSSGWTNEKLFF. The CDR3 nucleotides are TGTGCCAGCAGTTCCGGTTGGACTAATGAAAAACTGTTTTTT.

The chain links TRBV28 to TRBJ2-5, with 10 bases matching TRBD2. Germline V gene sequence: CDR1 MDHEN, CDR2 SYDVKM. V dropped 6 bases and J dropped 2; count of bases not matched to a gene: 15. The CDR3 extends over 18 amino acids. The CDR3, as DNA: TGTGCCAGCAGCCACAACCGGTTGACTAGCGGGCCGCAAGAGACCCAGTACTTC. It codes for CASSHNRLTSGPQETQYF. The whole variable domain, remainder taken from reference TRBV28 and TRBJ2-5, is DVKVTQSSRYLVKRTGEKVFLECVQDMDHENMFWYRQDPGLGLRLIYFSYDVKMKEKGDIPEGYSVSREKKERFSLILESASTNQTSMYLCASSHNRLTSGPQETQYFGPGTRLLVL.

This clone was counted only a few times. The chain recombines TRBV7-9 with TRBJ2-1; 8 nucleotides align to TRBD2. Losses at the gene ends were 0 bases for V and 0 bases for J; bases not matched to a gene: 1. This CDR3 has 16 amino acids. Germline CDR1 SEHNR, CDR2 FQNEAQ (reference sequence). As DNA, the CDR3 is TGTGCCAGCAGCTTAGCGCTAGCGGGCTCCTACAATGAGCAGTTCTTC. Protein product: CASSLALAGSYNEQFF.

This sequence joins TRBV6-5 and TRBJ2-7, with D perhaps TRBD2 (5 bases). Germline lookup yields CDR1 MNHEY and CDR2 SVGAGI. This CDR3 spans 12 amino acids. V lost 6 bases to trimming and J lost 13 bases, with 19 bases between them. The CDR3 loop reads CASSYRGNEPYF. CDR3 DNA sequence: TGTGCCAGCAGCTACCGGGGAAACGAGCCCTACTTC.

The gene calls are TRBV9 and TRBJ2-2, with TRBD1 matching over 8 bases. This CDR3 comprises 15 residues. V dropped 4 bases and J dropped 3; count of bases not matched to a gene: 5. CDR1 is SGDLS, CDR2 YYNGEE, per germline. The CDR3 coding sequence is TGTGCCAGCAGCATCAGGGGGCTTGACACCGGGGAGCTGTTTTTT. Encoded protein: CASSIRGLDTGELFF. Complete variable domain (other parts from reference TRBV9 and TRBJ2-2): DSGVTQTPKHLITATGQRVTLRCSPRSGDLSVYWYQQSLDQGLQFLIQYYNGEERAKGNILERFSAQQFPDLHSELNLSSLELGDSALYFCASSIRGLDTGELFFGEGSRLTVL.

This sequence joins TRBV7-2 and TRBJ2-7, with D perhaps TRBD1 (5 bases). Trimming pared 5 bases from V and 1 base from J, leaving 9 bases between. From germline, CDR1 is SGHTA and CDR2 FQGNSA. The CDR3 runs 13 residues. The CDR3 spells CASSTRQSYEQYF. In DNA, the CDR3 is TGTGCCAGCAGCACCCGACAGTCCTACGAGCAGTACTTC.

The chain has TRBV5-4 and TRBJ2-5; D gene uncertain. V dropped 6 bases and J dropped 0 bases, with 9 bases sitting between them. The CDR3 is 13 residues long. Germline V gene data show CDR1 as SGHNT and CDR2 as YYREEE (reference sequence). DNA for the CDR3: TGTGCCAGCAACTCCCATCACCAAGAGACCCAGTACTTC. As protein: CASNSHHQETQYF.

This chain joins TRBV18 and TRBJ2-7; D possibly corresponds to TRBD2 (5 bases). Germline V CDR1 and CDR2: KGHSH, LQKENI. This CDR3 spans 15 amino acids. V was trimmed by 4 bases and J by 2 bases, leaving 15 bases between them. CDR3 protein: CASSLYRPEAYEQYF. The DNA of the CDR3 is TGTGCCAGCTCACTCTACCGGCCGGAGGCCTACGAGCAGTACTTC.